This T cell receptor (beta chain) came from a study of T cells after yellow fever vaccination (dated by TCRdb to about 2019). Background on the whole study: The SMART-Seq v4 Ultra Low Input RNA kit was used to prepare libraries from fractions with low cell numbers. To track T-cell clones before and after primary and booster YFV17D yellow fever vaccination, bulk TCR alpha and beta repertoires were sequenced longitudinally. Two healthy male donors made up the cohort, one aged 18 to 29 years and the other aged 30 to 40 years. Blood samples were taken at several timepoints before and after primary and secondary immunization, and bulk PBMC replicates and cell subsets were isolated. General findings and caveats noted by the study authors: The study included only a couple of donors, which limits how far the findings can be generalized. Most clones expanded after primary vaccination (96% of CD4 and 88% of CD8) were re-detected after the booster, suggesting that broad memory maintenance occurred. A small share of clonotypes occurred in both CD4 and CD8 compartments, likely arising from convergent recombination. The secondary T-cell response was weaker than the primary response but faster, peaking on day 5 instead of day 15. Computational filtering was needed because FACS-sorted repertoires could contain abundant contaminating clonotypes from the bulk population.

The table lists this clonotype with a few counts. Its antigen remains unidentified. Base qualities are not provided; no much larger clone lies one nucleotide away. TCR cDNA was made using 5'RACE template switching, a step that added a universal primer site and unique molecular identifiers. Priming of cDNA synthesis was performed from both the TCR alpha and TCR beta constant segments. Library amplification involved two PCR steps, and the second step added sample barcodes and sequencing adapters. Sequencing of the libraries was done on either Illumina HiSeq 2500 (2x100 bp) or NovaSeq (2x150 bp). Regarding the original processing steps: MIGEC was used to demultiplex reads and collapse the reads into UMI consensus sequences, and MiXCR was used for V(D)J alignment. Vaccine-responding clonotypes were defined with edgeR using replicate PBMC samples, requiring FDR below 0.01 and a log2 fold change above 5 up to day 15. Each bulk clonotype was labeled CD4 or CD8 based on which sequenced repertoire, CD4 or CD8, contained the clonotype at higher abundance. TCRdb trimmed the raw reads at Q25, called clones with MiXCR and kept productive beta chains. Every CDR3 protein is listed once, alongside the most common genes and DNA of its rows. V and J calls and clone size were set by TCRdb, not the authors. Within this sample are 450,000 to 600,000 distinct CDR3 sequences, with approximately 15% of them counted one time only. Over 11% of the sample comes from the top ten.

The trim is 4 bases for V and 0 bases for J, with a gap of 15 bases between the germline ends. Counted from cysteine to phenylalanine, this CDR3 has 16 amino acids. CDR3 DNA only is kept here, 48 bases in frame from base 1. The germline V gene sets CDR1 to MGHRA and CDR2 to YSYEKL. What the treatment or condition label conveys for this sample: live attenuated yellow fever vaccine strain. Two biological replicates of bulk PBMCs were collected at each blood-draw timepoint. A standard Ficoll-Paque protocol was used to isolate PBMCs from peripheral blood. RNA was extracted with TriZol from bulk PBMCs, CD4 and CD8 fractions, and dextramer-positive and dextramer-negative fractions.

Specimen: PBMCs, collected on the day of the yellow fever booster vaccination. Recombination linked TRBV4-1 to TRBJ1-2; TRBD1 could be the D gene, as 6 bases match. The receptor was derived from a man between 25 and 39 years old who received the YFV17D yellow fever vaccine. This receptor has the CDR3 CASSLTGTEANYGYTF. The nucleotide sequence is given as TGCGCCAGCAGCCTAACAGGGACTGAGGCTAACTATGGCTACACCTTC.